This TCR beta chain was identified in a study of blood T cell repertoires in COVID-19. Study-wide background: PBMCs, B-cell-depleted T cells, or T cells provided the cDNA or gDNA that made up the material.

Germline assignment: CDR1 LGHNA and CDR2 YNFKEQ. This CDR3 contains 15 residues. J gave up 6 bases and V 1 base, and 8 bases lay outside the gene matches. Sequencing was performed with immunoSEQ multiplex PCR; in TCRdb, only in-frame clones are kept and a portion is missing. The sample includes roughly 62,000 clones, 78% of them seen just once. This clone appeared once. The chain combines TRBV4-2 with TRBJ2-7; 8 bases are a match to TRBD2. The sample comprised peripheral blood. This clonotype was sampled from a human donor in a cohort sampled during active COVID-19. The CDR3: CASSQGPSGSSEQYF. CDR3 in DNA: TGTGCCAGCAGCCAAGGTCCAAGCGGGAGCTCCGAGCAGTACTTC.